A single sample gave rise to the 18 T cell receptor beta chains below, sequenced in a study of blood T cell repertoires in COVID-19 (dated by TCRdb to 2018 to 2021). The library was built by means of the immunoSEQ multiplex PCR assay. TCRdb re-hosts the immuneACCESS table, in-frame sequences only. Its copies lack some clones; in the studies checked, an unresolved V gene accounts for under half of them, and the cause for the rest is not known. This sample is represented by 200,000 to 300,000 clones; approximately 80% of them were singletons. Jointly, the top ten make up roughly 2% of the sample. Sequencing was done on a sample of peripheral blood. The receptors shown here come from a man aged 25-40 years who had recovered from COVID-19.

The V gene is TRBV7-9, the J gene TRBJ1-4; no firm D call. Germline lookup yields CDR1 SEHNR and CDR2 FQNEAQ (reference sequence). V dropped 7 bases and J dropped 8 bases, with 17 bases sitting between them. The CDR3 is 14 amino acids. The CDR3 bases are TGTGCCAGCACCGAGGATTCGACCCGGGAAAAACTGTTTTTT. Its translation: CASTEDSTREKLFF.

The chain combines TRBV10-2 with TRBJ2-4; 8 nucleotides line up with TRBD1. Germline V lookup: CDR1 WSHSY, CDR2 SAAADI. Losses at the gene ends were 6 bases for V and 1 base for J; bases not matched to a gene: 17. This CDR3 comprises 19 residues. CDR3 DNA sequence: TGCGCCAGCAGCCCGACGGGCAGGGGGCTACTGCTGGCCAAAAACATTCAGTACTTC. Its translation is CASSPTGRGLLLAKNIQYF.

CDR3 nucleotide sequence: TGTGCCAGCAGCTTGGCGGGCGGGGAGCTGTTTTTT. Protein sequence: CASSLAGGELFF. This chain links TRBV5-4 with TRBJ2-2; D not certain. Germline V gene sequence: CDR1 SGHNT, CDR2 YYREEE (reference sequence). Between the trimmed V and J ends, which lost 0 bases and 7 bases, there was a span of 4 bases. The CDR3 is made up of 12 amino acids.

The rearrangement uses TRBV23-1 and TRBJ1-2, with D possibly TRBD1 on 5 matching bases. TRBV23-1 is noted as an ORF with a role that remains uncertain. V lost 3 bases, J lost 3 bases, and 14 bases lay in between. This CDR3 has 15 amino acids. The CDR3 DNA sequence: TGCGCCAGCAGTCATCCCCGGGGGGGTTACTATGGCTACACCTTC. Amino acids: CASSHPRGGYYGYTF.

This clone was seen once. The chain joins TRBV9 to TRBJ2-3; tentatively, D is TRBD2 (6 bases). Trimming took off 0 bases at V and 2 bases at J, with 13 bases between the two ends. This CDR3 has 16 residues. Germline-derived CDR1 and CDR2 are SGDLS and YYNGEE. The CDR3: CASSVAWRGSTDTQYF. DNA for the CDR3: TGTGCCAGCAGCGTAGCCTGGCGGGGATCCACAGATACGCAGTATTTT.

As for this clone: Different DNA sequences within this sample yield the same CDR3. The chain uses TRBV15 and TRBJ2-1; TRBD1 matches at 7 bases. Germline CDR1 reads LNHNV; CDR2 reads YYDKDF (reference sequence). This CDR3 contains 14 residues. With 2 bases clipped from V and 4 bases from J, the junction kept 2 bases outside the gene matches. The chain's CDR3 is CATSRPDRYNEQFF. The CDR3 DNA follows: TGTGCCACCAGCAGACCGGACAGGTACAATGAGCAGTTCTTC.

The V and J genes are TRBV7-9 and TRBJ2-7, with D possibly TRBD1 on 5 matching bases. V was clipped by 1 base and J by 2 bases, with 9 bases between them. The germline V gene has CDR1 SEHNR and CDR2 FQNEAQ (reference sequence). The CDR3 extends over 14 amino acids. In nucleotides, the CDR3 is TGTGCCAGCAGCTTAGTAGGGGCAGCCTACGAGCAGTACGTC. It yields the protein CASSLVGAAYEQYV.

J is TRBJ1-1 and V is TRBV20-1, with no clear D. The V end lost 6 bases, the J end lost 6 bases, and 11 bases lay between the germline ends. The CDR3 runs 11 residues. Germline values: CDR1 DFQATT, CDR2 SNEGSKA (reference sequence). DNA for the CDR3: TGCAGTGCCGATAATGAGGCTGAAGCTTTCTTT. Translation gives CSADNEAEAFF.

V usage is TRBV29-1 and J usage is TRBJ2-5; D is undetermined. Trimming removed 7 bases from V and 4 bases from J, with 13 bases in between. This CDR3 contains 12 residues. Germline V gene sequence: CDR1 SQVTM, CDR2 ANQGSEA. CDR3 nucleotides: TGCAGCGGTCGAGGTGCCCGAGAGACCCAGTACTTC. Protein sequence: CSGRGARETQYF.

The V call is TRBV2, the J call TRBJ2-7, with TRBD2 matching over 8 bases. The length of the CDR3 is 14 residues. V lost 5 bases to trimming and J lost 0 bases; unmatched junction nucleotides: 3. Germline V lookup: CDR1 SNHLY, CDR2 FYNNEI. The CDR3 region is CASSRGGSSYEQYF. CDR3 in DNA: TGTGCCAGCAGTCGCGGGGGGAGCTCCTACGAGCAGTACTTC.

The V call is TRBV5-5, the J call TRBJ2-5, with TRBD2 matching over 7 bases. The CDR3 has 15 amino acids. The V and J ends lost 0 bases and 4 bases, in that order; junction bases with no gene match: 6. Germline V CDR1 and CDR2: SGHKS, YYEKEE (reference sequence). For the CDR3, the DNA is TGTGCCAGCAGCTTGGATCGGGGGGATCGAGAGACCCAGTACTTC. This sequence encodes CASSLDRGDRETQYF. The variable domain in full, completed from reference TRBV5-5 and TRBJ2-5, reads DAGVTQSPTHLIKTRGQQVTLRCSPISGHKSVSWYQQVLGQGPQFIFQYYEKEERGRGNFPDRFSARQFPNYSSELNVNALLLGDSALYLCASSLDRGDRETQYFGPGTRLLVL.

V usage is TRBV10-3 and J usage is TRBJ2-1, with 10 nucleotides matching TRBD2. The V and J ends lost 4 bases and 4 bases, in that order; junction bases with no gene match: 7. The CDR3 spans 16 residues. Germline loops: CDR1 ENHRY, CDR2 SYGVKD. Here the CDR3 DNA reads TGTGCCATCAGTGTGGAGGCTAGCGGGGGTTACAATGAGCAGTTCTTC. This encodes CAISVEASGGYNEQFF.

The CDR3 sequence is CASSFRGSTEAFF. CDR3 bases: TGTGCCAGCAGTTTTAGGGGATCCACTGAAGCTTTCTTT. The chain employs TRBV12-3 or TRBV12-4 and TRBJ1-1; D is possibly TRBD1 (5 bases). The CDR3 is 13 amino acids. The ends were cut back, 3 bases at V and 4 bases at J, with 9 bases in the middle.

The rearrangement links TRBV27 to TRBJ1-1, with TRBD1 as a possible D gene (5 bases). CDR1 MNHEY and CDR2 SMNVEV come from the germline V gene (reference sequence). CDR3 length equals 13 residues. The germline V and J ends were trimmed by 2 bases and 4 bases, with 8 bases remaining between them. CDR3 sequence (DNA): TGTGCCAGCAGTTTAAGGGGCGGCACTGAAGCTTTCTTT. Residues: CASSLRGGTEAFF.

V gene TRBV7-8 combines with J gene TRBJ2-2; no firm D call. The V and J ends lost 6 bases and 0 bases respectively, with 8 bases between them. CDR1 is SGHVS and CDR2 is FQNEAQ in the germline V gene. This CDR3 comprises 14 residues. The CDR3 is CASSRLANTGELFF. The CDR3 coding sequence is TGTGCCAGCAGTCGGCTAGCGAACACCGGGGAGCTGTTTTTT.

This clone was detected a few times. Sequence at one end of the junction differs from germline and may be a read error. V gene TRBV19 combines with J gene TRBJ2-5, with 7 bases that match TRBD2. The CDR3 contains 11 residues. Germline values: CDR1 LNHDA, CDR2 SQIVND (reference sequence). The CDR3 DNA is TGTGCCAGTCGCTCAGGACTAGGGAGAAACTTC. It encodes CASRSGLGRNF.

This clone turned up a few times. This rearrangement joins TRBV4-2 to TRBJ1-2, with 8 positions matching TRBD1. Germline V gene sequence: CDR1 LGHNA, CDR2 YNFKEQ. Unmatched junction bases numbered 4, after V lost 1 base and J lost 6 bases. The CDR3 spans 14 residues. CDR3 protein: CASSQGGQGDGYTF. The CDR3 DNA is TGTGCCAGCAGCCAAGGCGGACAGGGTGATGGCTACACCTTC.

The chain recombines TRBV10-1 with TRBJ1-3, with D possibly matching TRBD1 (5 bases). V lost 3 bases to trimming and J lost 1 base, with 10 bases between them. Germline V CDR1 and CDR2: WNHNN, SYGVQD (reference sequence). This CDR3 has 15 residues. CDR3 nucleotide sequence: TGCGCCAGCAGTGATTCGGCAGGGTCTGGAAACACCATATATTTT. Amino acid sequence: CASSDSAGSGNTIYF.